These 2 T cell receptor beta chains originate from one sample sequenced in a study of cytomegalovirus exposure and HLA in healthy donors (dated by TCRdb to 2016 to 2017). Libraries were built with the immunoSEQ multiplex PCR assay. Here the immuneACCESS table is served through TCRdb, limited to in-frame sequences with V and J called. Missing clones are a known gap in these copies; in checked studies unresolved V genes cover under half, and the rest lacks a known reason. A total of more than 65,000 clones appear in this sample, approximately 96% of them only once. Together, the top ten hold 1.3% of the sample. The sample comprised PBMCs. These receptors were taken from a woman under 30 in good health and CMV-seronegative.

This chain links TRBV28 with TRBJ2-1, with D possibly being TRBD2 (5 bases). This CDR3 contains 13 residues. The V and J ends lost 2 bases and 6 bases respectively, with 8 bases between them. Germline V gene data show CDR1 as MDHEN and CDR2 as SYDVKM. CDR3 in amino acids: CASSLERPNEQFF. The CDR3 DNA sequence: TGTGCCAGCAGTTTAGAGCGGCCCAATGAGCAGTTCTTC.

CDR3 amino acids: CASGTRPETQYF. The DNA for the CDR3 is TGTGCCAGCGGGACTCGCCCTGAGACCCAGTACTTC. V gene TRBV27 combines with J gene TRBJ2-5, with a weak D call TRBD2 (6 bases). The CDR3 is made up of 12 amino acids. Between the trimmed V and J ends, which lost 8 bases and 5 bases, there was a span of 12 bases. Germline loops: CDR1 MNHEY, CDR2 SMNVEV (reference sequence).